This is a list of T cell receptor beta chains from one sample in a study of cytomegalovirus exposure and HLA in healthy donors. Assay: immunoSEQ multiplex PCR; the TCRdb copy retains only in-frame clones and omits some. The sample lists about 95,000 clones; roughly 80% were seen once. Input material: PBMCs. Receptors were obtained from a man aged 25-45 years in good health and CMV-seropositive. Each CDR3 is given with its conserved first and last residue. A D gene is named only where the DNA matches it firmly. Where a row states a size, it is once, few, many or the class of an expanded clone; other rows omit it.

d_call,j_call,clone_size,v_call,cdr3_aa,cdr3_nt
-,TRBJ2-5,few,TRBV9,CASSARGVQETQYF,TGTGCCAGCAGCGCCAGGGGGGTCCAAGAGACCCAGTACTTC
-,TRBJ2-2,-,TRBV11-2,CASSLLTGYTGELFF,TGTGCCAGCAGCCTACTTACAGGGTACACCGGGGAGCTGTTTTTT
TRBD1,TRBJ2-1,-,TRBV11-2,CASSLGQGARFF,TGTGCCAGCAGCTTAGGGCAGGGGGCGCGGTTCTTC
-,TRBJ2-5,-,TRBV19,CASSILDGETQYF,TGTGCCAGTAGTATCCTCGACGGGGAGACCCAGTACTTC
-,TRBJ2-5,-,TRBV29-1,CSVEGEQETQYF,TGCAGCGTTGAGGGAGAGCAAGAGACCCAGTACTTC
-,TRBJ1-3,-,TRBV5-1,CASSLVGSGNTIYF,TGCGCCAGCAGCTTGGTTGGCTCCGGAAACACCATATATTTT
TRBD2,TRBJ2-1,-,TRBV5-1,CASSAGGTSGAYNEQFF,TGCGCCAGCAGCGCCGGTGGGACTAGCGGGGCTTACAATGAGCAGTTCTTC
-,TRBJ1-2,-,TRBV5-5,CASSWGGSNYGYTF,TGTGCCAGCAGCTGGGGAGGGTCTAACTATGGCTACACCTTC
-,TRBJ2-4,-,TRBV15,CATSSGSGLAKNIQYF,TGTGCCACCAGCAGTGGTTCAGGGCTAGCCAAAAACATTCAGTACTTC
-,TRBJ2-2,-,TRBV7-9,CASSLGAMNTGELFF,TGTGCCAGCAGCTTAGGGGCGATGAACACCGGGGAGCTGTTTTTT
-,TRBJ1-5,few,TRBV10-3,CAISDSRQLNQPQHF,TGTGCCATCAGTGACTCCCGACAGCTCAATCAGCCCCAGCATTTT
TRBD1,TRBJ2-7,-,TRBV27,CASSLTGTGFYEQYF,TGTGCCAGCAGTTTAACCGGGACAGGGTTCTACGAGCAGTACTTC
TRBD2,TRBJ2-1,-,TRBV5-4,CASSDVNSGGSSYNEQFF,TGTGCCAGCAGCGACGTTAATAGCGGGGGAAGCTCCTACAATGAGCAGTTCTTC
TRBD2,TRBJ2-1,-,TRBV5-5,CASSWEGTSGSYTNEQFF,TGTGCCAGCAGCTGGGAGGGGACTAGCGGGAGCTATACCAATGAGCAGTTCTTC
-,TRBJ2-3,-,TRBV27,CASSLGDRRADTQYF,TGTGCCAGCAGTTTAGGAGACAGGCGGGCAGATACGCAGTATTTT
-,TRBJ1-4,-,TRBV28,CASSLGTHATNEKLFF,TGTGCCAGCAGCCTCGGGACACACGCAACTAATGAAAAACTGTTTTTT
TRBD2,TRBJ2-3,-,TRBV9,CASSVPGGMVAGGDTQYF,TGTGCCAGCAGCGTTCCCGGGGGTATGGTAGCGGGAGGAGATACGCAGTATTTT
TRBD1,TRBJ1-2,few,TRBV10-3,CAISEMAGGKNYGYTF,TGTGCCATCAGTGAGATGGCAGGGGGGAAGAACTATGGCTACACCTTC
-,TRBJ2-1,-,TRBV6-5,CASSSPDREQFF,TGTGCCAGCAGTTCGCCTGATCGGGAGCAGTTCTTC
-,TRBJ1-3,-,TRBV7-9,CASSLASLSGNTIYF,TGTGCCAGCAGCTTAGCGTCACTCTCTGGAAACACCATATATTTT
TRBD1,TRBJ1-2,-,TRBV28,CASSAWGQGAVLDGYTF,TGTGCCAGCAGCGCTTGGGGACAGGGGGCCGTCTTGGATGGCTACACCTTC
-,TRBJ1-1,-,TRBV4-2,CASSQVSEGYQAFF,TGTGCCAGCAGCCAAGTGTCGGAGGGCTACCAAGCTTTCTTT
TRBD2,TRBJ2-7,-,TRBV7-2,CASSLWDYVDSYEQYF,TGTGCCAGCAGCCTCTGGGACTATGTCGACTCCTACGAGCAGTACTTC
TRBD1,TRBJ2-7,once,TRBV18,CASSPRDRGSYEQYF,TGTGCCAGCTCACCCAGGGACAGGGGATCCTACGAGCAGTACTTC
-,TRBJ2-3,-,TRBV2,CASNKGGPSTDTQYF,TGTGCCAGCAATAAAGGAGGCCCTAGCACAGATACGCAGTATTTT
-,TRBJ2-3,-,TRBV27,CASSPTGRSTDTQYF,TGTGCCAGCAGTCCTACAGGGAGAAGCACAGATACGCAGTATTTT
-,TRBJ2-1,-,TRBV28,CAIKQRGEQFF,TGTGCCATCAAGCAACGGGGTGAGCAGTTCTTC
TRBD1,TRBJ1-2,-,TRBV6-5,CASSPGTGVWGYTF,TGTGCCAGCAGTCCCGGGACAGGGGTATGGGGCTACACCTTC
-,TRBJ2-7,-,TRBV28,CATNRHVSYEQYF,TGTGCCACCAACCGACACGTATCCTACGAGCAGTACTTC
-,TRBJ1-2,-,TRBV29-1,CSATWSYGYTF,TGCAGCGCGACGTGGAGCTATGGCTACACCTTC
-,TRBJ1-5,-,TRBV5-6,CASSLNPNQPQHF,TGTGCCAGCAGCCTAAACCCAAATCAGCCCCAGCATTTT
TRBD1,TRBJ2-7,-,TRBV18,CASSSYRGEQYF,TGTGCCAGCTCATCCTACAGGGGCGAGCAGTACTTC
TRBD1,TRBJ2-7,once,TRBV19,CASSMTGTTYEQYF,TGTGCCAGTAGTATGACAGGGACGACCTACGAGCAGTACTTC
-,TRBJ1-5,few,TRBV7-8,CASSKGRANSNQPQHF,TGTGCCAGCAGCAAAGGCAGGGCGAATAGCAATCAGCCCCAGCATTTT
-,TRBJ2-1,-,TRBV10-2,CATTSGGDEQFF,TGCGCCACTACATCTGGGGGCGATGAGCAGTTCTTC
-,TRBJ2-1,once,TRBV6-5,CASSSSRRTGYNEQFF,TGTGCCAGCAGTTCGTCCCGGAGGACCGGCTACAATGAGCAGTTCTTC